Listed below are T cell receptor beta chains from one sample, sequenced in a study of T cells in Graves' hyperthyroidism and ophthalmopathy. TCRdb analysed the multiplex PCR reads with MiXCR anew, one entry per CDR3 protein. The table includes about 350,000 distinct CDR3 sequences, 15% to 20% detected once. Material for sequencing was blood. The receptors here all came from a woman between 40 and 55 years old with Graves' ophthalmopathy. CDR3s include the opening cysteine and the closing phenylalanine or tryptophan. Fields, in order: D gene, clone size, V gene, J gene, CDR3 DNA, CDR3 protein. A D gene is named only where the DNA matches it firmly. A clone size is listed for some rows: how often the clone was seen (once, few, many), or a class if it is expanded.

>NA|NA|TRBV30|TRBJ2-7
TGTGCCTGGAGTGGGTTACGTCAGGGGCAGTACTTC
CAWSGLRQGQYF
>NA|many|TRBV10-1|TRBJ2-5
TGCGCCAGCAGTGACGGAGGGTCCCAAGAGACCCAGTACTTC
CASSDGGSQETQYF
>NA|few|TRBV4-1|TRBJ2-7
TGCGCCAGCAGCCAAGTCAGCGATTTTCGGGTCTACGAGCAGTACTTC
CASSQVSDFRVYEQYF
>NA|NA|TRBV11-2|TRBJ2-5
TGTGCCAGCAGCTTGGCACTAGCTGAGACCCAGTACTTC
CASSLALAETQYF
>TRBD1|many|TRBV12-3/TRBV12-4|TRBJ1-5
TGTGCCAGCAGACCCCAGGGGGGAGGCAATCAGCCCCAGCATTTT
CASRPQGGGNQPQHF
>TRBD1|many|TRBV6-5|TRBJ1-2
TGTGCCAGCAGTACTAGGGAACAGGGGGCCTATGGCTACACCTTC
CASSTREQGAYGYTF
>TRBD2|many|TRBV30|TRBJ2-7
TGTGCCTGGGCAAATCGACTAGCGGGAGACTCCGAGCAGTACTTC
CAWANRLAGDSEQYF
>NA|NA|TRBV28|TRBJ2-5
TGTGCCAGCAGTTTTCGGGGAGACGAGACCCAGTACTTC
CASSFRGDETQYF
>TRBD1|many|TRBV7-8|TRBJ2-7
TGTGCCAGCAGTTCGGGGACAGGGGGTACCTACGAGCAGTACTTC
CASSSGTGGTYEQYF
>TRBD1|many|TRBV19|TRBJ1-1
TGTGCCAGTAGTGCCCAGACAGGGATGAACACTGAAGCTTTCTTT
CASSAQTGMNTEAFF
>NA|NA|TRBV30|TRBJ2-5
TGTGCCTGGAGTCAGAAGGGGCAGGTGATCGAAGAGACCCAGTACTTC
CAWSQKGQVIEETQYF
>TRBD1|many|TRBV10-3|TRBJ2-5
TGTGCCATCAGTGAGTCTTGGACAGGGGGCGACGAGACCCAGTACTTC
CAISESWTGGDETQYF
>NA|many|TRBV7-8|TRBJ2-1
TGTGCCAGCAGCTATTGGTACAATGAGCAGTTCTTC
CASSYWYNEQFF
>NA|many|TRBV28|TRBJ1-2
TGTGCCAGCACCATAGGGCATGGCTACACCTTC
CASTIGHGYTF
>NA|NA|TRBV12-3/TRBV12-4|TRBJ2-7
TGTGCCAGCAGTTTAGTCACATCTTTCGACTTAAACTACGAGCAGTACTTC
CASSLVTSFDLNYEQYF
>NA|many|TRBV20-1|TRBJ1-2
TGCAGTGCTAGTCCCTTGGGGGGTGGCTACACCTTC
CSASPLGGGYTF
>NA|many|TRBV6-4|TRBJ2-2
TGTGCCAGCAGCTCCAAGAAGGGCAGGGTTTCGCCCGGGGAGCTGTTTTTT
CASSSKKGRVSPGELFF
>NA|few|TRBV6-2/TRBV6-3|TRBJ1-1
TGTGCCAGCAGACATCTCGACAAGAACACTGAAGCTTTCTTT
CASRHLDKNTEAFF
>NA|many|TRBV9|TRBJ2-2
TGTGCCAGCAGCGTAAATACAAGGAACGCGGGCGGGGAGCTGTTTTTT
CASSVNTRNAGGELFF
>NA|few|TRBV11-2|TRBJ2-2
TGTGCCAGCAGCTTAGATATGGGTCCGAACACCGGGGAGCTGTTTTTT
CASSLDMGPNTGELFF
>NA|many|TRBV24-1|TRBJ2-5
TGTGCCACCAGTGATTTTAAGGGGAAGTCAGAGACCCAGTACTTC
CATSDFKGKSETQYF
>NA|NA|TRBV12-3/TRBV12-4|TRBJ2-7
TGTGCCAGCACCTTAGGTCCCGTGGGATTCTCCTACGAGCAGTACTTC
CASTLGPVGFSYEQYF
>NA|NA|TRBV27|TRBJ1-1
TGTGCCAGCAGTTTAATCCCCGGAGGATACACTGAAGCTTTCTTT
CASSLIPGGYTEAFF
>NA|many|TRBV18|TRBJ1-1
TGTGCCAGCTCACCACTCCCCCGCGCTGAAGCTTTCTTT
CASSPLPRAEAFF
>TRBD1|many|TRBV28|TRBJ2-7
TGTGCCTGCAGTAGGACAGGGATGACCTACGAGCAGTACTTC
CACSRTGMTYEQYF
>TRBD1|many|TRBV6-1|TRBJ1-2
TGTGCCAGCAGCCCCGACAGGGATTATGGCTACACCTTC
CASSPDRDYGYTF
>NA|many|TRBV30|TRBJ1-2
TGTGCCTGGACAAGGGGAGTCGGTGGCTACACCTTC
CAWTRGVGGYTF
>NA|many|TRBV5-1|TRBJ1-1
TGCGCCAGCAGCTTGGACATGGCAGGGGAAGCTTTCTTT
CASSLDMAGEAFF
>NA|few|TRBV7-9|TRBJ2-5
TGTGCCAGCAGCTTAGCGGAGACGCAGCAAGAGACCCAGTACTTC
CASSLAETQQETQYF
>NA|NA|TRBV6-2/TRBV6-3|TRBJ2-7
TGTGCCAGCAGCTACCCAGCCACCTACGAGCAGTACTTC
CASSYPATYEQYF
>NA|many|TRBV7-8|TRBJ2-2
TGTGCCAGCAGCTTAGTACGGATGAACACCGGGGAGCTGTTTTTT
CASSLVRMNTGELFF
>NA|many|TRBV19|TRBJ1-5
TGTGCCAGTAGTATGGGGGCCGTCAATCAGCCCCAGCATTTT
CASSMGAVNQPQHF
>NA|NA|TRBV7-2|TRBJ2-5
TGTGCCAGCAGCATATCAGGGTGGGAGACCCAGTACTTC
CASSISGWETQYF
>NA|many|TRBV6-5|TRBJ2-5
TGTGCCAGCAGTTTAATCAGCGCGCGGGAGACCCAGTACTTC
CASSLISARETQYF
>TRBD1|many|TRBV27|TRBJ1-5
TGTGCCAGCAAGACAGTGACAGGGGGCAATCAGCCCCAGCATTTT
CASKTVTGGNQPQHF
>TRBD1|few|TRBV30|TRBJ1-1
TGTGCCTGGAGGACAGGGGGAGGGTTTGGACTGAACACTGAAGCTTTCTTT
CAWRTGGGFGLNTEAFF
>NA|once|TRBV4-1|TRBJ2-7
TGCGCCAGCAGCCAAGATAAACTGGTTGACTACGAGCAGTACTTC
CASSQDKLVDYEQYF
>NA|few|TRBV12-5|TRBJ2-3
TGTGCTAGTGGTTTGGTACCGGAAGATACGCAGTATTTT
CASGLVPEDTQYF
>TRBD1|NA|TRBV28|TRBJ2-5
TGTGCCAGCAGTGCGCATGGACAGGCTGAAGAGACCCAGTACTTC
CASSAHGQAEETQYF